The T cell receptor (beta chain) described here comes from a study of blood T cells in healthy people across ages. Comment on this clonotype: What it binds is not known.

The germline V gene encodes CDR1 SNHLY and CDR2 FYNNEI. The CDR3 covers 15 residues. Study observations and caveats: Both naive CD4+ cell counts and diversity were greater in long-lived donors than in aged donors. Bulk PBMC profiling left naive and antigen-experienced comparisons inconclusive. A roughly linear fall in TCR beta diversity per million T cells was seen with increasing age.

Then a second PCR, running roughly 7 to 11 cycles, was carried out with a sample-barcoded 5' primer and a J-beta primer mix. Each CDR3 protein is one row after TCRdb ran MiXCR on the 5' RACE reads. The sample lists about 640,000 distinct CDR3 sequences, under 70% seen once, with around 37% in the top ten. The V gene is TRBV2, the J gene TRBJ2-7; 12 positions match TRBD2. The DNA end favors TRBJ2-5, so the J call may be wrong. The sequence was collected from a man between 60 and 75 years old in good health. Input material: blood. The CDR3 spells CASRRTSGEVETQYF. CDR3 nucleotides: TGTGCCAGCAGGAGGACTAGCGGGGAGGTAGAGACCCAGTACTTC.